The 8 T cell receptor beta chains below were found in one sample sequenced in a study of OX40 agonist ivuxolimab in advanced cancers. TCRdb's table, derived via immunoSEQ multiplex PCR, lists solely in-frame clones and lacks some. The sample shows tens of thousands of clones, roughly nine tenths of them seen only once. The sequenced sample was CD4+ or CD8+ T cells sorted from blood, obtained in a trial of the OX40 agonist ivuxolimab. These TCRs come from an adult with an advanced solid tumor such as melanoma, head and neck, liver or kidney cancer.

The chain is built from TRBV28 and TRBJ1-1; maybe TRBD1 (6 bases). The CDR3 extends over 17 amino acids. Trimming took 2 bases from V and 5 from J, leaving 21 bases between them. The germline V gene has CDR1 MDHEN and CDR2 SYDVKM. In DNA form, the CDR3 reads TGTGCCAGCAGTTTAGGTGGTACAGGGTGGAGTCCTACTGAAGCTTTCTTT. It codes for CASSLGGTGWSPTEAFF.

This clone was seen once. Its ends do not fully match the called genes, so a read error is possible. The chain carries TRBV7-7 and TRBJ2-6; no reliable D call. This CDR3 is 17 amino acids long. The germline CDR1 and CDR2 sequences are SSHAT and FNYEAQ (reference sequence). This CDR3 is CASTPALGTSGANVLTF. The CDR3 coding sequence is TGTGCTAGCACCCCTGCGCTAGGTACCTCTGGGGCCAACGTCCTGACTTTC.

The chain uses TRBV7-3 and TRBJ2-7; D is possibly TRBD2 (6 bases). V gave up 5 bases and J gave up 4 bases, with 18 bases separating them. The CDR3 is 15 residues long. Germline values: CDR1 SGHTA, CDR2 FQGTGA. In DNA form, the CDR3 reads TGTGCCAGCAGCCAGTCGGCCGGGACTTCTTACGAGCAGTACTTC. Its protein product is CASSQSAGTSYEQYF.

Note on this clone: Other DNA sequences in this specimen translate into the identical CDR3. The rearrangement joins TRBV9 to TRBJ1-6, with a weak D call TRBD1 (5 bases). The germline CDR1 and CDR2 sequences are SGDLS and YYNGEE. The CDR3 runs 14 residues. The V end was cut by 2 bases, the J end by 5 bases, with 8 bases between. The CDR3: CASSVETDNSPLHF. The CDR3 coding sequence is TGTGCCAGCAGCGTTGAGACAGATAATTCACCCCTCCACTTT.

DNA for the CDR3: TGTGCCAGTAGTATAACCCGCACGGGGGGATTATACAATGAGCAGTTCTTC. It encodes CASSITRTGGLYNEQFF. This chain connects TRBV19 to TRBJ2-1; TRBD2 aligns across 7 bases. The CDR3 spans 17 residues. V lost 2 bases and J lost 4; bases outside the gene matches: 11. Germline V CDR1 and CDR2: LNHDA, SQIVND (reference sequence).

The chain is built from TRBV5-8 and TRBJ2-5; D is possibly TRBD1 (5 bases). Looked up from germline, CDR1 is SGHTS and CDR2 is YDEGEE. V shed 7 bases and J shed 1 base, with 11 bases lying between them. This CDR3 has 13 amino acids. The CDR3 here is CASSPGFQETQYF. In nucleotides, the CDR3 is TGTGCCAGCTCCCCAGGGTTCCAAGAGACCCAGTACTTC.

The chain uses TRBV21-1 and TRBJ2-5. TRBV21-1 corresponds to a pseudogene. This CDR3 has 12 residues. CDR3 nucleotides: TGTGCCAGCAGCAAGGTCCCAGAGACCCAGTACTTC. As protein: CASSKVPETQYF.

The chain carries TRBV5-4 and TRBJ1-2; TRBD1 aligns across 8 bases. The trim removed 4 bases at V and 5 bases at J, leaving 10 bases unmatched. Germline V gene data show CDR1 as SGHNT and CDR2 as YYREEE (reference sequence). The CDR3 has 15 amino acids. In DNA form, the CDR3 reads TGTGCCAGCAGCAAAAGTAGACAGGGGTCGTATGGCTACACCTTC. Its translation: CASSKSRQGSYGYTF.